This T cell receptor beta chain derives from a study of blood T cell repertoires in COVID-19. The CDR3 extends over 15 amino acids. With 3 bases clipped from V and 1 base from J, the junction kept 5 bases outside the gene matches. From germline, CDR1 is MNHNS and CDR2 SASEGT. Assay: immunoSEQ multiplex PCR; the TCRdb copy retains only in-frame clones and omits some. Here the sample spans about 100,000 clones, 70% to 90% being singletons. Sequencing used peripheral blood. The receptor's source is a man aged 45-65 years with active COVID-19. This chain links TRBV6-1 with TRBJ1-1, with 7 bases lining up with TRBD1. The CDR3 nucleotides read TGTGCCAGCAGTGACCGAGGGACAGCGAACACTGAAGCTTTCTTT. Protein: CASSDRGTANTEAFF.